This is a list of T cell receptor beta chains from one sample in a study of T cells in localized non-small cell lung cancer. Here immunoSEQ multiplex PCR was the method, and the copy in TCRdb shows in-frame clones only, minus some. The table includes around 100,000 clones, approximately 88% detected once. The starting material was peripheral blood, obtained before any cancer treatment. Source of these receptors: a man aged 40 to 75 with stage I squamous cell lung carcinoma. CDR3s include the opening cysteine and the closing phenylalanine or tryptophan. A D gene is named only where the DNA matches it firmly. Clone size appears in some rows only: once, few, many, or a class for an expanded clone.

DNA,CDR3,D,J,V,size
TGTGCCAGCAGTTACGGGGGGAACACTGAAGCTTTCTTT,CASSYGGNTEAFF,.,TRBJ1-1,TRBV6-5,.
TGCGCCAGCAGCTCACGGGGACTAGCGGACAATGAGCAGTTCTTC,CASSSRGLADNEQFF,TRBD2,TRBJ2-1,TRBV5-1,.
TGTGCCAGCAGACAACTTTACGAGCAGTACTTC,CASRQLYEQYF,.,TRBJ2-7,TRBV6-5,.
TGCAGCGTTGTGACAGGGAGTGAGCAGTTCTTC,CSVVTGSEQFF,TRBD1,TRBJ2-1,TRBV29-1,.
TGTGCCAGCAGCTTAGCTTCGGGGGGCTGGACAACTAATGAAAAACTGTTTTTT,CASSLASGGWTTNEKLFF,.,TRBJ1-4,TRBV7-8,.
TGTGCCAGCAGTCTTGATGGAAGTACCGGGGAGCTGTTTTTT,CASSLDGSTGELFF,.,TRBJ2-2,TRBV6-5,.
TGTGCCAGCAGCTTAATAATACAGTCTGAAGCTTTCTTT,CASSLIIQSEAFF,.,TRBJ1-1,TRBV7-8,.
TGCGCCAGCAGCCCCACAGGGATCGGGGGGACTGAAGCTTTCTTT,CASSPTGIGGTEAFF,.,TRBJ1-1,TRBV5-1,.
TGTGCCAGCAGTTTTAGCGGTCAGCCCCAGCATTTT,CASSFSGQPQHF,.,TRBJ1-5,TRBV28,few
TGCAGCGGAAGACAGGGGGGTAACACTGAAGCTTTCTTT,CSGRQGGNTEAFF,TRBD1,TRBJ1-1,TRBV29-1,once
TGTGCCAGCAGCTTAAGTGTCGTCGGGATAGATACGCAGTATTTT,CASSLSVVGIDTQYF,.,TRBJ2-3,TRBV7-9,once
TGTGCCAGCAGCTTAGTGGGATCACCCCTCCACTTT,CASSLVGSPLHF,.,TRBJ1-6,TRBV7-9,.
TGTGCCAGCAGTTTACTCAGCGGGGGGAGCACCGGGGAGCTGTTTTTT,CASSLLSGGSTGELFF,TRBD2,TRBJ2-2,TRBV6-5,.
TGTGCCAGCAGCCGAGCTTCCGGGACAGGGTACGAGCAGTACTTC,CASSRASGTGYEQYF,TRBD1,TRBJ2-7,TRBV27,.
TGTGCCAGCATGGTACTAGCGGGAAAAGATACGCAGTATTTT,CASMVLAGKDTQYF,TRBD2,TRBJ2-3,TRBV7-8,.
TGCGCCAGCAGCAAACCCGCGGTAGGGGCCTACAATGAGCAGTTCTTC,CASSKPAVGAYNEQFF,.,TRBJ2-1,TRBV5-1,.
TGCGCCAGCAGTCCCTCAGGGGGCGTCTCCTACGAGCAGTACTTC,CASSPSGGVSYEQYF,TRBD1,TRBJ2-7,TRBV5-1,.
TGTGCCAGCTCACCACCCCCAGGCTACGAGCAGTACTTC,CASSPPPGYEQYF,.,TRBJ2-7,TRBV18,.
TGTGCCAGCAGCAGTGGGGGTGGCACAGATACGCAGTATTTT,CASSSGGGTDTQYF,.,TRBJ2-3,TRBV5-4,.
TGTGCCAGCTCACATAATGCGGGGCCGGTTACGAACACTGAAGCTTTCTTT,CASSHNAGPVTNTEAFF,.,TRBJ1-1,TRBV18,.
TGCAGTGCTTTCCTACGGGTTGAAGCTTTCTTT,CSAFLRVEAFF,.,TRBJ1-1,TRBV20-1,.
TGCGCCAGCAGCCAGACAATCAGGGAGCGAGATACGCAGTATTTT,CASSQTIRERDTQYF,.,TRBJ2-3,TRBV4-1,once
TGTGCCAGCTCACCACCAAGTGGTTTCTATGGCTACACCTTC,CASSPPSGFYGYTF,.,TRBJ1-2,TRBV18,.
TGTGCCAGCAGTGAAAATCCTGGGGCAGGGGGTGCCGGCTACACCTTC,CASSENPGAGGAGYTF,TRBD1,TRBJ1-2,TRBV6-1,once
TGTGCCAGCAGATCCGAACCAGGGGAGTTGGATCAGCCCCAGCATTTT,CASRSEPGELDQPQHF,.,TRBJ1-5,TRBV5-5,once
TGTGCCAGCAGCCCCGCACCCAGCTCTGGAAACACCATATATTTT,CASSPAPSSGNTIYF,.,TRBJ1-3,TRBV7-2,.
TGTGCCAGCAGCCCTGGGGGCCCTGGAAACACCATATATTTT,CASSPGGPGNTIYF,.,TRBJ1-3,TRBV7-2,.
TGTGCCAGCAGCCTTACCTCCGGGTACAATGAGCAGTTCTTC,CASSLTSGYNEQFF,.,TRBJ2-1,TRBV9,.
TGTGCCAGCAGGCGTGGCACCGGGGAGCTGTTTTTT,CASRRGTGELFF,.,TRBJ2-2,TRBV2,.
TGTGCCAGCAGCCAAGATGCGCGGGCGGCAACTAATGAAAAACTGTTTTTT,CASSQDARAATNEKLFF,.,TRBJ1-4,TRBV4-2,.
TGTGCCATCAGTGCGATCGAGGTGAACACTGAAGCTTTCTTT,CAISAIEVNTEAFF,.,TRBJ1-1,TRBV10-3,.
TGTGCCAGCAGACCTCGTGGCAGGGGGACCGGGGAGCTGTTTTTT,CASRPRGRGTGELFF,TRBD1,TRBJ2-2,TRBV6-6,.
TGTGCCTGGAGTGAGCAAGGACTCGAGCAGTACTTC,CAWSEQGLEQYF,.,TRBJ2-7,TRBV30,.
TGTGCCAGCAGTATCGGGACAAACTATGGCTACACCTTC,CASSIGTNYGYTF,.,TRBJ1-2,TRBV6-1,once
TGTGCCACCAGCACCCCTGCGGGGGGGTGGGAGACCCAGTACTTC,CATSTPAGGWETQYF,TRBD2,TRBJ2-5,TRBV15,.
TGTGCCAGCAGCCTTACAGGACAGCCCCAGCATTTT,CASSLTGQPQHF,.,TRBJ1-5,TRBV2,.
TGTGCCAGCAGTTTCGAGAGGGGACGTGAAGCTTTCTTT,CASSFERGREAFF,.,TRBJ1-1,TRBV27,.
TGTGCCAGCAGGGGGACGGATTACAATGAGCAGTTCTTC,CASRGTDYNEQFF,.,TRBJ2-1,TRBV6-5,.
TGTGCCAGCAGCTTATCCGGGTACGGGGAGCTGTTTTTT,CASSLSGYGELFF,.,TRBJ2-2,TRBV5-4,.
TGTGCCAGCAGCCCCGACATGGAGGCCCAGTACTTC,CASSPDMEAQYF,.,TRBJ2-5,TRBV6-5,.
TGTGCCAGTAGTCCCAGAGGGGTAGCTAACTATGGCTACACCTTC,CASSPRGVANYGYTF,.,TRBJ1-2,TRBV19,.
TGTGCCTGGAGTCCTCAGGAGGGATACGAGCAGTACTTC,CAWSPQEGYEQYF,.,TRBJ2-7,TRBV30,.
TGTGCCAGCAGTGGGCTCGGGGGGGGGCGAAATCAGCCCCAGCATTTT,CASSGLGGGRNQPQHF,.,TRBJ1-5,TRBV25-1,.